The rows below give T cell receptor beta chains drawn from one sample of a study of T cell responses to AZD1222 COVID-19 vaccine. TCRdb's copy holds only in-frame clones and misses some; the assay was immunoSEQ multiplex PCR. In the table there are fewer than 120,000 clones, about 88% of which are singletons. Sample: peripheral blood, taken on day 0 of AZD1222 vaccination. These receptors were collected from an adult in good health. Both conserved end residues are part of each CDR3. A D gene is named only where the DNA matches it firmly. The size of a clone is reported for some rows only, either as once, few or many, or as a class for expanded clones.

D: TRBD1; size: .; V: TRBV13; J: TRBJ2-1; DNA: TGTGCCAGCAGCGGATCGGGACAGGCCTACAATGAGCAGTTCTTC; CDR3: CASSGSGQAYNEQFF
D: .; size: .; V: TRBV20-1; J: TRBJ2-7; DNA: TGCAGTGCTAGTATTAGCGGCTCCTCCTACGAGCAGTACTTC; CDR3: CSASISGSSYEQYF
D: .; size: .; V: TRBV5-4; J: TRBJ1-1; DNA: TGTGCCAGCAGCTTGGGGGGTTCAAGGAACACTGAAGCTTTCTTT; CDR3: CASSLGGSRNTEAFF
D: .; size: once; V: TRBV2; J: TRBJ1-3; DNA: TGTGCCAGCAGGAAGCAGGGCTCTGGAAACACCATATATTTT; CDR3: CASRKQGSGNTIYF
D: TRBD1; size: .; V: TRBV19; J: TRBJ1-2; DNA: TGTGCCAGTAGTCCCCGGGACAGCGCTAACTATGGCTACACCTTC; CDR3: CASSPRDSANYGYTF
D: TRBD1; size: .; V: TRBV7-6; J: TRBJ2-7; DNA: TGTGCCAGCAGCTTAAGTGGGACAGGGATCTACGAGCAGTACTTC; CDR3: CASSLSGTGIYEQYF
D: .; size: .; V: TRBV5-4; J: TRBJ1-2; DNA: TGTGCCAGCAGTCCCACAGGTTCTGGCTATGGCTACACCTTC; CDR3: CASSPTGSGYGYTF
D: .; size: .; V: TRBV3-1/TRBV3-2; J: TRBJ1-4; DNA: TGTGCCAGCAGCCCGGGTGTGAGGAATAATGAAAAACTGTTTTTT; CDR3: CASSPGVRNNEKLFF
D: TRBD1; size: .; V: TRBV2; J: TRBJ2-7; DNA: TGTGCCAGCCACCCAGGGGGCCCCCTCGAGCAGTACTTC; CDR3: CASHPGGPLEQYF
D: TRBD2; size: .; V: TRBV10-3; J: TRBJ2-7; DNA: TGTGCCATCAGTGAGCCGGGGACTAGCGGGAGGGGCTACGAGCAGTACTTC; CDR3: CAISEPGTSGRGYEQYF
D: .; size: .; V: TRBV28; J: TRBJ1-5; DNA: TGTGCCAGCGGCCTCGACAGTGATCAGCCCCAGCATTTT; CDR3: CASGLDSDQPQHF
D: .; size: .; V: TRBV14; J: TRBJ2-7; DNA: TGTGCCAGCAGCAATAGGTTTGAGCAGTACTTC; CDR3: CASSNRFEQYF
D: .; size: .; V: TRBV29-1; J: TRBJ2-1; DNA: TGCAGCGACTCACCGACAGTACGCGCCTACAATGAGCAGTTCTTC; CDR3: CSDSPTVRAYNEQFF
D: .; size: .; V: TRBV5-4; J: TRBJ1-4; DNA: TGTGCCAGCAGCTTGGCCGGGGTAGAAAAACTGTTTTTT; CDR3: CASSLAGVEKLFF
D: .; size: .; V: TRBV30; J: TRBJ1-2; DNA: TGTGCCTGGACGGGACGTTATTTGACGGGCTACACCTTC; CDR3: CAWTGRYLTGYTF
D: .; size: .; V: TRBV6-6; J: TRBJ1-1; DNA: TGTGCCAGCAGTGAGGGTACCCTGAACACTGAAGCTTTCTTT; CDR3: CASSEGTLNTEAFF
D: TRBD1; size: .; V: TRBV2; J: TRBJ1-6; DNA: TGTGCCAGCATGGACAGGGAGAATTCACCCCTCCACTTT; CDR3: CASMDRENSPLHF
D: TRBD2; size: .; V: TRBV3-1/TRBV3-2; J: TRBJ2-3; DNA: TGTGCCAGCAGCCTGACTAGCGGGAGGCCCAACACAGATACGCAGTATTTT; CDR3: CASSLTSGRPNTDTQYF
D: .; size: once; V: TRBV15; J: TRBJ2-7; DNA: TGTGCCACCAGGAGTCGGGAGAAGTACGAGCAGTACTTC; CDR3: CATRSREKYEQYF
D: .; size: few; V: TRBV27; J: TRBJ1-1; DNA: TGTGCCAGCAGTTTTCAGGGTGGCGGCACTGAAGCTTTCTTT; CDR3: CASSFQGGGTEAFF
D: .; size: few; V: TRBV7-9; J: TRBJ2-1; DNA: TGTGCCAGCAGCTCCCAGGGGCGGGCCTACCGAGGGGTTTACAATGAGCAGTTCTTC; CDR3: CASSSQGRAYRGVYNEQFF
D: .; size: once; V: TRBV2; J: TRBJ1-3; DNA: TGTGCCAGCAGCCCGGGAGACTCTGGAAACACCATATATTTT; CDR3: CASSPGDSGNTIYF
D: .; size: .; V: TRBV10-3; J: TRBJ2-1; DNA: TGTGCCATCAGTGAGTCGACACTTCACAATGAGCAGTTCTTC; CDR3: CAISESTLHNEQFF
D: TRBD1; size: .; V: TRBV2; J: TRBJ1-5; DNA: TGTGCCAGCAGTGAAGCTTGGACAGGGGTTTATCAGCCCCAGCATTTT; CDR3: CASSEAWTGVYQPQHF
D: TRBD1; size: once; V: TRBV6-5; J: TRBJ1-2; DNA: TGTGCCTGCACACCCCATTCCGGGACAGTGAATGGCTACACCTTC; CDR3: CACTPHSGTVNGYTF
D: .; size: .; V: TRBV3-1/TRBV3-2; J: TRBJ1-2; DNA: TGTGCCAGCAGCATTGAAGGGCCCTATGGCTACACCTTC; CDR3: CASSIEGPYGYTF
D: .; size: .; V: TRBV5-6; J: TRBJ1-2; DNA: TGTGCCAGCAGCTTATCGCGACGTGGCTACACCTTC; CDR3: CASSLSRRGYTF
D: .; size: .; V: TRBV12-3/TRBV12-4; J: TRBJ1-4; DNA: TGTGCCAGCAGTTTACAGGGTTGGGAAAAACTGTTTTTT; CDR3: CASSLQGWEKLFF
D: .; size: .; V: TRBV6-5; J: TRBJ1-5; DNA: TGTGCCAGCAGTTATGGGACTTTTTCTAATCAGCCCCAGCATTTT; CDR3: CASSYGTFSNQPQHF
D: .; size: .; V: TRBV6-5; J: TRBJ1-1; DNA: TGTGCCAGCAGTTACTCGACTGGGAGGACTGAAGCTTTCTTT; CDR3: CASSYSTGRTEAFF
D: .; size: .; V: TRBV3-1/TRBV3-2; J: TRBJ2-7; DNA: TGTGCCAGCAGCCAAGGGACCACCTACGAGCAGTACTTC; CDR3: CASSQGTTYEQYF
D: .; size: .; V: TRBV11-3; J: TRBJ2-2; DNA: TGTGCCAGCAGCTTAGAAAGGGTAAACGGGGAGCTGTTTTTT; CDR3: CASSLERVNGELFF
D: TRBD2; size: .; V: TRBV5-6; J: TRBJ2-7; DNA: TGTGCCAGCAGCTTGGAAAGTGCGGGAGGACCGTTTCCCTACGAGCAGTACTTC; CDR3: CASSLESAGGPFPYEQYF
D: .; size: .; V: TRBV7-2; J: TRBJ1-6; DNA: TGTGCCAGCAGCTTAGAGTGGGGGGGCCCCCGGGGTTCACCCCTCCACTTT; CDR3: CASSLEWGGPRGSPLHF
D: .; size: .; V: TRBV5-1; J: TRBJ1-1; DNA: TGCGCCAGCAGTTGGGGGATAAGCACTGAAGCTTTCTTT; CDR3: CASSWGISTEAFF
D: .; size: .; V: TRBV5-1; J: TRBJ1-1; DNA: TGCGCCAGCAGCTTGGATTACGTCGGGGTTACTGAAGCTTTCTTT; CDR3: CASSLDYVGVTEAFF
D: .; size: .; V: TRBV25-1; J: TRBJ2-5; DNA: TGTGCCAGCAGTGATCCCCGAGGGGGGGAGACCCAGTACTTC; CDR3: CASSDPRGGETQYF
D: .; size: .; V: TRBV19; J: TRBJ2-7; DNA: TGTGCCAGTAGTATTGGTGGGAGCAAAGCCGGGGAGCAGTACTTC; CDR3: CASSIGGSKAGEQYF
D: .; size: .; V: TRBV27; J: TRBJ2-3; DNA: TGTGCCAGCAGTTTATTGGGCCCCACAGATACGCAGTATTTT; CDR3: CASSLLGPTDTQYF
D: .; size: .; V: TRBV29-1; J: TRBJ1-1; DNA: TGCAGCTTGGGAGGCAGCACTGAAGCTTTCTTT; CDR3: CSLGGSTEAFF
D: .; size: few; V: TRBV3-1/TRBV3-2; J: TRBJ1-2; DNA: TGTGCCAGCAGCCAAGGTGACTATGGCTACACCTTC; CDR3: CASSQGDYGYTF
D: TRBD1; size: .; V: TRBV4-1; J: TRBJ1-5; DNA: TGCGCCAGCAGCCAAGAGGACAGGGATCAGCCCCAGCATTTT; CDR3: CASSQEDRDQPQHF
D: TRBD1; size: once; V: TRBV4-1; J: TRBJ1-2; DNA: TGCGCCAGCAGCCAACGCTATGGGACAGTCGCACCTAATGGCTACACCTTC; CDR3: CASSQRYGTVAPNGYTF
D: TRBD2; size: .; V: TRBV7-9; J: TRBJ2-3; DNA: TGTGCCAGCACCAGCTCGAGCGGGAGGTTTGATACGCAGTATTTT; CDR3: CASTSSSGRFDTQYF
D: TRBD1; size: few; V: TRBV19; J: TRBJ1-1; DNA: TGTGCCAGTAGTATAGACGGGGACAGGTCCACTGAAGCTTTCTTT; CDR3: CASSIDGDRSTEAFF
D: .; size: .; V: TRBV7-8; J: TRBJ2-7; DNA: TGTGCCAGCAGCTTAGGGGATTTACTACGGTCGTCTGGGGTTTGGTCCGAGCAGTACTTC; CDR3: CASSLGDLLRSSGVWSEQYF
D: .; size: .; V: TRBV5-1; J: TRBJ1-5; DNA: TGCGCCAGCAGCTTGGGGGACATTAGCAATCAGCCCCAGCATTTT; CDR3: CASSLGDISNQPQHF
D: TRBD1; size: .; V: TRBV19; J: TRBJ2-1; DNA: TGTGCCAGTAGTATAGCAGGGGGTCGGACTTGGACCATGAGCTCCTACAATGAGCAGTTCTTC; CDR3: CASSIAGGRTWTMSSYNEQFF
D: .; size: .; V: TRBV18; J: TRBJ1-1; DNA: TGTGCCAGCTCACTCGGGAGTGAGAACACTGAAGCTTTCTTT; CDR3: CASSLGSENTEAFF
D: .; size: .; V: TRBV9; J: TRBJ2-7; DNA: TGTGCCAGCAGCGCAACTGCGACTAGCTACGAGCAGTACTTC; CDR3: CASSATATSYEQYF
D: .; size: .; V: TRBV7-8; J: TRBJ1-6; DNA: TGTGCCAGCAGCCTACAAGGGGGGGCAGGTAATTCACCCCTCCACTTT; CDR3: CASSLQGGAGNSPLHF
D: .; size: .; V: TRBV5-1; J: TRBJ1-2; DNA: TGCGCCAGCAGCTATGGCTCATCCTGGCCCTATGGCTACACCTTC; CDR3: CASSYGSSWPYGYTF
D: TRBD2; size: .; V: TRBV3-1/TRBV3-2; J: TRBJ2-7; DNA: TGTGCCAGCAGCCAGTCTAGCGGGAGCTCCTACGAGCAGTACTTC; CDR3: CASSQSSGSSYEQYF
D: .; size: .; V: TRBV27; J: TRBJ1-1; DNA: TGTGCCAGCTGGACCGGACTTAACACTGAAGCTTTCTTT; CDR3: CASWTGLNTEAFF